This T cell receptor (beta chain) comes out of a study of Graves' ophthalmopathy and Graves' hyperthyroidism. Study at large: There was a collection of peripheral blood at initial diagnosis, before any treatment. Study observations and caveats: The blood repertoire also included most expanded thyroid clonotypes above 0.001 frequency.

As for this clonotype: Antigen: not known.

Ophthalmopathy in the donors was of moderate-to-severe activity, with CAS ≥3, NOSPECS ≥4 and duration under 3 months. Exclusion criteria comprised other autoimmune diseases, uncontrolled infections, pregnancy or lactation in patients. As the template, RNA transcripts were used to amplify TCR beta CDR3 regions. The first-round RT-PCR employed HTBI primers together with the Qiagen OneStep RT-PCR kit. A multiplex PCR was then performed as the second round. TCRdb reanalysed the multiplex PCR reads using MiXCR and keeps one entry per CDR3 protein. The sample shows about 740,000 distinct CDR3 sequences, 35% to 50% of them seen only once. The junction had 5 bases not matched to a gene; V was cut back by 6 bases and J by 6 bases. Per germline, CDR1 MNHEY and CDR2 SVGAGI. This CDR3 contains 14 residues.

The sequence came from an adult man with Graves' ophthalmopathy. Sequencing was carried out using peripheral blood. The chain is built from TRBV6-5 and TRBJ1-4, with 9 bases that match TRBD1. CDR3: CASRRDRVDEKLFF. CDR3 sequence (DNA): TGTGCCAGCAGGCGGGACAGGGTGGATGAAAAACTGTTTTTT.